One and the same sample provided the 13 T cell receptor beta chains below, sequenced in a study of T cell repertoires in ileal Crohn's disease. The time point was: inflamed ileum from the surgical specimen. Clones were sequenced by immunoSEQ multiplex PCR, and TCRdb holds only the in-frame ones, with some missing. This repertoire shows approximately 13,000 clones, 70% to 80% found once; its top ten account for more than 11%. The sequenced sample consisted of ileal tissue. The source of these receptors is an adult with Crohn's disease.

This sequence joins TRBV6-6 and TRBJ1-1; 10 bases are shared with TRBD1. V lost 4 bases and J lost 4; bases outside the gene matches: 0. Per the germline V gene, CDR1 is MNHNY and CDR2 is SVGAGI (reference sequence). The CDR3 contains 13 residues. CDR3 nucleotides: TGTGCCAGCAGTTGGACAGGGGGCACTGAAGCTTTCTTT. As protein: CASSWTGGTEAFF.

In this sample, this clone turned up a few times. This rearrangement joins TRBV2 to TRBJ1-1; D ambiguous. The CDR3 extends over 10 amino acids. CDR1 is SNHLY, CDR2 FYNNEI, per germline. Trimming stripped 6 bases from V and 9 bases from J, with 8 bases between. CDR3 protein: CASSSGKAFF. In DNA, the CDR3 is TGTGCCAGCAGCAGCGGGAAAGCTTTCTTT.

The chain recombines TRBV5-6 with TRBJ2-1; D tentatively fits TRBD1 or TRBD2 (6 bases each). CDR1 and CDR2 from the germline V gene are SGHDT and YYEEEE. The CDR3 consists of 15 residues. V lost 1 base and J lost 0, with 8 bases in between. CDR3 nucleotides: TGTGCCAGCAGCTTGTGGGGGGCCTCCTACAATGAGCAGTTCTTC. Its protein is CASSLWGASYNEQFF.

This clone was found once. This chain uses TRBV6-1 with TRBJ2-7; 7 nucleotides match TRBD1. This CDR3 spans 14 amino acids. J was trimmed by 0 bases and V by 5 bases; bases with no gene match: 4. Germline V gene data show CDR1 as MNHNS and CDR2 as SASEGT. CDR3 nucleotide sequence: TGTGCCAGCAGTCACAGGGGTAGCTCCTACGAGCAGTACTTC. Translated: CASSHRGSSYEQYF.

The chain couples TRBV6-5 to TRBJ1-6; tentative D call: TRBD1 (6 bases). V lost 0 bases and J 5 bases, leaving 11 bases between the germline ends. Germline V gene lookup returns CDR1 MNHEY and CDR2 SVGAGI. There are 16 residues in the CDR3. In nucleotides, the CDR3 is TGTGCCAGCAGTTACTCGTATAGGACAGATAATTCACCCCTCCACTTT. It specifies CASSYSYRTDNSPLHF.

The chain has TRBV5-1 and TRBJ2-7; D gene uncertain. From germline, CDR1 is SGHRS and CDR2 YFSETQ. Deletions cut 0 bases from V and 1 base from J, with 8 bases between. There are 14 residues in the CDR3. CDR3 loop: CASSLAVGSYEQYF. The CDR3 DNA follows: TGCGCCAGCAGCTTGGCGGTCGGTTCCTACGAGCAGTACTTC.

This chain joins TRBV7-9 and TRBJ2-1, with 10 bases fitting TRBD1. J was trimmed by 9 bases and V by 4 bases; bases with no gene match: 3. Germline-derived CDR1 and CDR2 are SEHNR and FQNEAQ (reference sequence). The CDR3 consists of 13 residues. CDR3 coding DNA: TGTGCCAGCAGCTCAGACAGGGGGCGTGAGCAGTTCTTC. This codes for CASSSDRGREQFF.

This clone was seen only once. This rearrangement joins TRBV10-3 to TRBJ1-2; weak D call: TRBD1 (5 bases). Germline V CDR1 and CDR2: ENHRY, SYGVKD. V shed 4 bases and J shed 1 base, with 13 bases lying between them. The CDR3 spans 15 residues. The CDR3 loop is CAISGSRGLNYGYTF. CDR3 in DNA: TGTGCCATCAGTGGGAGCCGGGGCCTTAACTATGGCTACACCTTC.

CDR3: CASSRGQVSSPLHF. CDR3 nucleotides: TGTGCCAGCAGCCGCGGACAGGTTTCTTCACCCCTCCACTTT. V and J are TRBV7-9 and TRBJ1-6; 7 bases match TRBD1. With V trimmed by 5 bases and J by 9 bases, 7 bases remained unmatched. The CDR3 loop spans 14 amino acids. Germline V CDR1 and CDR2: SEHNR, FQNEAQ (reference sequence).

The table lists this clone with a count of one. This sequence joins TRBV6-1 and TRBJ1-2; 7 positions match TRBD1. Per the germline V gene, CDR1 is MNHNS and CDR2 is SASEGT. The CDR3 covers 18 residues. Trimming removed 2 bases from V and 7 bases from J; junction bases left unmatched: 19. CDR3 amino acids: CASSERDDWADRWGGYTF. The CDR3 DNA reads TGTGCCAGCAGTGAACGCGACGATTGGGCGGACAGGTGGGGTGGCTACACCTTC.

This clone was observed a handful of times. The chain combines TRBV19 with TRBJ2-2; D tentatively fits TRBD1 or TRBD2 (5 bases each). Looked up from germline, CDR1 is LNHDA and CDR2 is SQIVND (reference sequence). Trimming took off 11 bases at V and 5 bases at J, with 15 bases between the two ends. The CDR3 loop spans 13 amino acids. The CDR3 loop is CALQSEGTGELFF. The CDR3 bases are TGTGCCCTACAAAGTGAGGGGACCGGGGAGCTGTTTTTT.

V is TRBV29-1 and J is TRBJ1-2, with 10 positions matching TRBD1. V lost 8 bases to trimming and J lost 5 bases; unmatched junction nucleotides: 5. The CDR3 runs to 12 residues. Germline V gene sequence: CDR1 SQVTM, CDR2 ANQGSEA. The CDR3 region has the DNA TGCAGCACCCGGACAGGGGGGTATGGCTACACCTTC. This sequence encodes CSTRTGGYGYTF.

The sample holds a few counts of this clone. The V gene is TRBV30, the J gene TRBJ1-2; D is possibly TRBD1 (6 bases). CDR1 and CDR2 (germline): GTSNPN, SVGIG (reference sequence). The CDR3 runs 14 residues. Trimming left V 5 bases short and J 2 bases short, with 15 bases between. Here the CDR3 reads CAWSLLGQNYGYTF. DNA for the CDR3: TGTGCCTGGTCCCTCCTGGGACAAAACTATGGCTACACCTTC.